This entry lists 5 T cell receptor beta chains sequenced from one sample in a study of patients and donors after allogeneic stem cell transplantation. TCRdb called the RT-PCR reads again in MiXCR, with one record for every CDR3 protein. The repertoire consists of around 160,000 distinct CDR3 sequences, with approximately 28% occurring once and the leading ten covering about 3%. Source material: blood, either unsorted or a sorted T cell fraction (not recorded which). The receptors stem from a human donor who was either an allogeneic HSCT recipient or a stem cell or donor lymphocyte infusion donor (not recorded which). It is not recorded whose cells these are; they may come from a transplant donor.

This chain uses TRBV27 with TRBJ2-7, with D hard to call. The CDR3 contains 14 residues. Trimming pared 0 bases from V and 2 bases from J, leaving 8 bases between. Germline lookup yields CDR1 MNHEY and CDR2 SMNVEV (reference sequence). This CDR3 is CASSLSWQAYEQYF. For the CDR3, the DNA is TGTGCCAGCAGTTTATCTTGGCAGGCCTACGAGCAGTACTTC.

V usage is TRBV29-1 and J usage is TRBJ2-1; D not resolved. Germline-derived CDR1 and CDR2 are SQVTM and ANQGSEA. The CDR3 contains 11 residues. V lost 4 bases and J 10 bases, leaving 11 bases between the germline ends. CDR3 in amino acids: CSVVVSDEQFF. Written as DNA, the CDR3 is TGCAGCGTTGTCGTATCAGACGAGCAGTTCTTC.

CDR3 sequence: CASSLYAGGSTDTQYF. CDR3 DNA: TGTGCCAGCAGCTTGTACGCAGGGGGAAGCACAGATACGCAGTATTTT. The chain is built from TRBV5-4 and TRBJ2-3; 7 nucleotides align to TRBD1. CDR3 length: 16 amino acids. V gave up 1 base and J gave up 0 bases; unmatched junction bases: 5. Per the germline V gene, CDR1 is SGHNT and CDR2 is YYREEE (reference sequence).

This clonotype was seen more than once but under ten times. V is TRBV6-1 and J is TRBJ2-7; D not certain. V lost 6 bases, J lost 3 bases, and 6 bases lay in between. Germline V gives CDR1 MNHNS, CDR2 SASEGT. The CDR3 loop spans 11 amino acids. The CDR3 DNA follows: TGTGCCAGCAGGGTCTACTACGAGCAGTACTTC. Protein: CASRVYYEQYF.

The chain couples TRBV7-9 to TRBJ2-3, with 11 bases fitting TRBD2. CDR1 and CDR2 (germline): SEHNR, FQNEAQ (reference sequence). The J segment lost 4 bases and the V segment lost 4 bases, leaving 7 bases of the junction unmatched. This CDR3 spans 16 amino acids. The CDR3 is CASSSTIAGGPDTQYF. The CDR3 bases are TGTGCCAGCAGCTCCACCATAGCGGGAGGGCCAGATACGCAGTATTTT.